What follows are 25 T cell receptor beta chains derived from one specimen sequenced in a study of blood T cell repertoires in COVID-19. Sequencing was performed with immunoSEQ multiplex PCR; in TCRdb, only in-frame clones are kept and a portion is missing. The data show some 200,000 clones, with around 82% seen just once and around 2% held by the top ten. Sequenced input: peripheral blood. The source is a woman aged 55-70 years with acute or convalescent COVID-19.

V gene TRBV9 combines with J gene TRBJ1-2, with a possible D match to TRBD1 (5 bases). Trimming removed 4 bases from V and 2 bases from J, with 12 bases in between. The CDR3 runs 14 residues. Looked up from germline, CDR1 is SGDLS and CDR2 is YYNGEE. The CDR3 here is CASSLDSGNYGYTF. In DNA, the CDR3 is TGTGCCAGCAGCTTAGATTCAGGGAACTATGGCTACACCTTC.

This chain links TRBV2 with TRBJ1-1; TRBD1 matches at 9 bases. Trimming at V came to 6 bases and at J to 11 bases, leaving 7 bases not matched to a gene. CDR1 and CDR2 from the germline V gene are SNHLY and FYNNEI. This CDR3 region has 12 residues. The CDR3 spells CASSGQGLIAFF. CDR3 nucleotide sequence: TGTGCCAGCAGCGGACAGGGGCTGATCGCTTTCTTT.

The chain combines TRBV7-8 with TRBJ2-7, with 7 nucleotides matching TRBD1. This CDR3 has 15 residues. With 2 bases clipped from V and 3 bases from J, the junction kept 7 bases outside the gene matches. Germline values: CDR1 SGHVS, CDR2 FQNEAQ. The DNA of the CDR3 is TGTGCCAGCAGCTTACGAGGGACAGCCAACTACGAGCAGTACTTC. This sequence encodes CASSLRGTANYEQYF.

This chain links TRBV9 with TRBJ1-4; the D is unclear. The CDR3 has 14 residues. CDR1 and CDR2 (germline): SGDLS, YYNGEE. With 2 bases removed from V and 8 bases from J, the gap between germline ends came to 13 bases. CDR3 bases: TGTGCCAGCAGCGTTGGTCTTAATGAGGAAAAACTGTTTTTT. As protein: CASSVGLNEEKLFF.

The chain links TRBV6-6 to TRBJ2-7; tentative D call: TRBD1 (5 bases). In germline, CDR1 is MNHNY, CDR2 SVGAGI (reference sequence). This CDR3 spans 14 amino acids. Between the trimmed V and J ends, which lost 8 bases and 4 bases, there was a span of 18 bases. This chain's CDR3 is CASRLGQGMYEQYF. The CDR3, as DNA: TGTGCCAGCCGACTCGGCCAGGGCATGTACGAGCAGTACTTC.

This sequence joins TRBV7-3 and TRBJ1-1; 8 bases align to TRBD1. After removal of 0 bases from V and 1 base from J, the junction contained 1 base not matched to a gene. Germline-derived CDR1 and CDR2 are SGHTA and FQGTGA. The CDR3 contains 15 residues. The CDR3 nucleotides are TGTGCCAGCAGCTTAACGGGACAGGAGAACACTGAAGCTTTCTTT. Protein: CASSLTGQENTEAFF.

This clone was recorded a few times. V and J are TRBV9 and TRBJ2-5, with a possible D match to TRBD2 (5 bases). The CDR3 is 15 amino acids. Germline V gene lookup returns CDR1 SGDLS and CDR2 YYNGEE. Trimming stripped 0 bases from V and 4 bases from J, with 13 bases between. The CDR3 region is CASSVGTIEGETQYF. CDR3 nucleotides: TGTGCCAGCAGCGTAGGGACGATCGAGGGAGAGACCCAGTACTTC.

The chain carries TRBV24-1 and TRBJ2-5; D is perhaps TRBD1 (5 bases). Germline V gene lookup returns CDR1 KGHDR and CDR2 SFDVKD. The length of the CDR3 is 15 residues. Between the trimmed V and J ends, which lost 3 bases and 1 base, there was a span of 11 bases. The CDR3 bases are TGTGCCACCAGTGATCCTGACAGATTCCAAGAGACCCAGTACTTC. This encodes CATSDPDRFQETQYF.

V usage is TRBV7-9 and J usage is TRBJ1-1; TRBD1 agrees at 7 bases. J gave up 7 bases and V 5 bases, and 7 bases lay outside the gene matches. Germline CDR1 reads SEHNR; CDR2 reads FQNEAQ (reference sequence). The length of the CDR3 is 13 residues. The CDR3 spells CASSHRRDSEAFF. The CDR3 DNA is TGTGCCAGCAGCCATAGAAGGGACAGTGAAGCTTTCTTT. Filled out from reference TRBV7-9 and TRBJ1-1, the complete variable domain reads DTGVSQNPRHKITKRGQNVTFRCDPISEHNRLYWYRQTLGQGPEFLTYFQNEAQLEKSRLLSDRFSAERPKGSFSTLEIQRTEQGDSAMYLCASSHRRDSEAFFGQGTRLTVV.

The rearrangement uses TRBV2 and TRBJ1-1; D remains unclear. V lost 1 base and J 6 bases, leaving 6 bases between the germline ends. CDR1 SNHLY and CDR2 FYNNEI come from the germline V gene. The CDR3 is 12 amino acids. CDR3 nucleotide sequence: TGTGCCAGCAGTGAAGGCGGGTCTGAAGCTTTCTTT. Translating gives CASSEGGSEAFF.

This sequence joins TRBV19 and TRBJ1-5, with 8 nucleotides matching TRBD1. The CDR3 spans 20 residues. Germline CDR1 is LNHDA and CDR2 is SQIVND (reference sequence). J gave up 0 bases and V 2 bases, and 15 bases lay outside the gene matches. Here the CDR3 reads CASSISRTGRSRYSNQPQHF. The CDR3, as DNA: TGTGCCAGTAGTATATCCCGGACAGGGCGTTCTCGTTATAGCAATCAGCCCCAGCATTTT.

CDR3 DNA: TGTGCCAGCAGTTTGGGGGCGACAGGGCTGCGCGGCTACACCTTC. Amino acid sequence: CASSLGATGLRGYTF. The chain is built from TRBV27 and TRBJ1-2; 7 bases map to TRBD1. The germline V gene has CDR1 MNHEY and CDR2 SMNVEV (reference sequence). Trimming removed 3 bases from V and 8 bases from J; junction bases left unmatched: 12. CDR3 length equals 15 residues.

The sample holds a few counts of this clone. The CDR3, as DNA: TGTGCCAGCAGTTTTTGGCAATACAATGAGCAGTTCTTC. Its translation: CASSFWQYNEQFF. V gene TRBV12-3 or TRBV12-4 combines with J gene TRBJ2-1, with no clear D. The V end lost 3 bases, the J end lost 4 bases, and 7 bases lay between the germline ends. This CDR3 contains 13 residues.

The chain employs TRBV7-2 and TRBJ2-2, with 9 nucleotides matching TRBD1. In germline, CDR1 is SGHTA, CDR2 FQGNSA. With 5 bases clipped from V and 0 bases from J, the junction kept 7 bases outside the gene matches. This CDR3 spans 17 amino acids. In DNA form, the CDR3 reads TGTGCCAGCAGCGTGACAGGGGGGCCCACGAACACCGGGGAGCTGTTTTTT. Translating gives CASSVTGGPTNTGELFF.

This clone was detected a few times. The rearrangement joins TRBV19 to TRBJ1-1; D is perhaps TRBD1 (6 bases). Germline V lookup: CDR1 LNHDA, CDR2 SQIVND (reference sequence). The length of the CDR3 is 14 residues. The V and J ends lost 8 bases and 0 bases respectively, with 13 bases between them. The CDR3 reads CASQNNRVNTEAFF. The CDR3, as DNA: TGTGCCAGTCAGAACAACAGGGTGAACACTGAAGCTTTCTTT.

The chain combines TRBV7-6 with TRBJ2-1; D perhaps matches TRBD1 (6 bases). CDR3 length equals 14 residues. V was shortened by 5 bases and J by 9 bases, with 17 bases between the two germline ends. Germline loops: CDR1 SGHVS, CDR2 FNYEAQ. In DNA, the CDR3 is TGTGCCAGCAGCCCCCGGACAGCGTATGGTGAGCAGTTCTTC. It codes for CASSPRTAYGEQFF.

J is TRBJ1-1 and V is TRBV13; no clear D. V lost 3 bases to trimming and J lost 6 bases, with 5 bases between them. The CDR3 is 11 amino acids. Germline assignment: CDR1 PRHDT and CDR2 FYEKMQ (reference sequence). The CDR3 sequence: CASSFLPEAFF. The CDR3 nucleotides read TGTGCCAGCAGCTTTCTCCCTGAAGCTTTCTTT.

The chain employs TRBV6-2 or TRBV6-3 and TRBJ1-5; D gene uncertain. The CDR3 runs to 11 residues. The germline V gene encodes CDR1 MNHEY and CDR2 SVGEGT. Trimming took 6 bases from V and 9 from J, leaving 9 bases between them. The CDR3 loop is CASSTVGPQHF. For the CDR3, the DNA is TGTGCCAGCAGCACAGTGGGGCCCCAGCATTTT.

This chain uses TRBV2 with TRBJ2-5, with 10 bases identical to TRBD2. Trimming took 6 bases from V and 4 from J; bases not matched to a gene: 11. Germline V gene sequence: CDR1 SNHLY, CDR2 FYNNEI. This CDR3 contains 16 residues. Written as DNA, the CDR3 is TGTGCCAGCAGAGGTTCGAGCGGGAGGGCAGGAGAGACCCAGTACTTC. It is translated as CASRGSSGRAGETQYF.

Comment on this clone: At the DNA level, this CDR3 is encoded by other sequences in the same sample as well. This chain uses TRBV20-1 with TRBJ1-4, with D unresolved. V was trimmed by 3 bases and J by 7 bases, leaving 3 bases between them. CDR1 DFQATT and CDR2 SNEGSKA come from the germline V gene (reference sequence). This CDR3 comprises 10 residues. For the CDR3, the DNA is TGCAGTGCTAGTCGTGAAAAACTGTTTTTT. Amino acid sequence: CSASREKLFF.

The table lists this clone with a count of one. This chain joins TRBV21-1 and TRBJ1-2. TRBV21-1 is assigned pseudogene status. The CDR3 is made up of 10 amino acids. As DNA, the CDR3 is TGTGCCAGCAGCGGACTCGCCTACACCTTC. It translates to CASSGLAYTF.

This chain connects TRBV5-1 to TRBJ2-5; 10 nucleotides agree with TRBD2. Germline lookup yields CDR1 SGHRS and CDR2 YFSETQ. The CDR3 runs 15 residues. Germline trimming cut 7 bases from V and 3 bases from J; bases unmatched to any gene: 9. The CDR3 here is CASGSSGGEEETQYF. Here the CDR3 DNA reads TGCGCCAGCGGCTCGAGCGGGGGGGAGGAAGAGACCCAGTACTTC.

The genes are TRBV5-1 and TRBJ1-2; a possible D gene is TRBD1 (5 bases). V lost 2 bases and J lost 5, with 13 bases in between. This CDR3 comprises 14 residues. Germline V lookup: CDR1 SGHRS, CDR2 YFSETQ. In nucleotides, the CDR3 is TGCGCCAGCAGCTTTTCCCCGCAGGGTTATGGCTACACCTTC. This encodes CASSFSPQGYGYTF.

V and J are TRBV3-1 (or the pseudogene TRBV3-2) and TRBJ2-3, with D perhaps matching TRBD2 (5 bases). The CDR3 runs to 14 residues. Trimming stripped 0 bases from V and 1 base from J, with 5 bases between. In germline, CDR1 is LGHDT, CDR2 YNNKEL (reference sequence). The CDR3 nucleotides read TGTGCCAGCAGCCAAGATAGCGGCACAGATACGCAGTATTTT. Encoded protein: CASSQDSGTDTQYF.

This chain uses TRBV6-5 with TRBJ1-5; 8 nucleotides align to TRBD1. Germline trimming cut 6 bases from V and 1 base from J; bases unmatched to any gene: 5. The CDR3 runs to 15 residues. Looked up from germline, CDR1 is MNHEY and CDR2 is SVGAGI. CDR3 DNA sequence: TGTGCCAGCAGCTACGGACAGGGCAGCAATCAGCCCCAGCATTTT. Its protein is CASSYGQGSNQPQHF.